This paragraph reports one TCR beta chain. Antigen specificity is unknown. This CDR3 spans 15 amino acids. V lost 3 bases and J 0 bases, leaving 12 bases between the germline ends. Per the germline V gene, CDR1 is LGHNA and CDR2 is YNFKEQ. Described time point: patch test 2, 6 weeks after DPC sensitization. The sample's treatment: therapeutic diphenylcyclopropenone sensitization with weekly scalp DPC. Unfractionated whole blood was the source of the extracted total RNA. The data are from a study of human T cells and chemical hapten exposure. Whole-study results and caveats: With regard to DPC sensitization, TCRs above 1 in 1000 frequency did not change.

TCRdb re-called the RACE reads through MiXCR, storing one row per CDR3 protein. The table shows just over 350,000 distinct CDR3 sequences, with about 6% occurring only once. This receptor was taken from a woman under 30 with alopecia areata. Some clones in this sample may be carry-over from other donors' samples. Sample: whole blood, taken in connection with sensitization to the hapten diphenylcyclopropenone (DPC). The chain joins TRBV4-2 to TRBJ2-7, with D perhaps matching TRBD1 (5 bases). CDR3 loop: CASSQGGDSSYEQYF. The CDR3 nucleotides read TGTGCCAGCAGCCAGGGCGGAGACAGCTCCTACGAGCAGTACTTC.